The 5 T cell receptor beta chains below all came from one sample that was sequenced in a study of beta chain features in type 1 diabetes. What was sequenced were expressed TCRB transcripts, since all of the isolated RNA had been reverse transcribed. Here immunoSEQ multiplex PCR was the method, and the copy in TCRdb shows in-frame clones only, minus some. This sample carries 120,000 to 150,000 clones, 40% to 55% of them seen once, and the ten largest clones take 0.35% to 0.45%. The specimen was Tregs from blood. The receptors stem from a man between 18 and 29 years old in good health.

This clone has just a few counts. The chain carries TRBV6-5 and TRBJ2-3; TRBD2 agrees at 8 bases. Trimming at V came to 0 bases and at J to 6 bases, leaving 8 bases not matched to a gene. The length of the CDR3 is 16 residues. Germline loops: CDR1 MNHEY, CDR2 SVGAGI. The DNA of the CDR3 is TGTGCCAGCAGTTACTCGCTGAGCGGGGGATTCGATACGCAGTATTTT. Translated, it gives CASSYSLSGGFDTQYF.

V and J are TRBV7-9 and TRBJ2-7; weak D call: TRBD1 (5 bases). Between the trimmed V and J ends, which lost 7 bases and 4 bases, there was a span of 14 bases. Germline CDR1 reads SEHNR; CDR2 reads FQNEAQ (reference sequence). The CDR3 spans 13 residues. The CDR3 loop reads CASNLGQGYEQYF. DNA of the CDR3: TGTGCCAGCAACCTAGGCCAGGGTTACGAGCAGTACTTC.

The chain combines TRBV30 with TRBJ1-1, with D uncertain. The CDR3 is 9 amino acids. The germline V gene has CDR1 GTSNPN and CDR2 SVGIG (reference sequence). Deletions cut 4 bases from V and 11 bases from J, with 8 bases between. CDR3 region: CAWKDWAFF. The DNA of the CDR3 is TGTGCCTGGAAGGACTGGGCTTTCTTT.

The CDR3 region has the DNA TGTGCCAGCTGGCGGACAGGGGGAGAGGAGACCCAGTACTTC. It translates to CASWRTGGEETQYF. The chain employs TRBV5-6 and TRBJ2-5, with 10 bases lining up with TRBD1. This CDR3 has 14 residues. J lost 5 bases, V lost 7 bases, and 8 bases had no gene match. Germline lookup yields CDR1 SGHDT and CDR2 YYEEEE.

This clone was found a few times. This chain connects TRBV6-6 to TRBJ2-5, with 7 bases identical to TRBD1. Germline V gene sequence: CDR1 MNHNY, CDR2 SVGAGI (reference sequence). This CDR3 spans 13 amino acids. The V and J ends lost 6 bases and 1 base, in that order; junction bases with no gene match: 2. The CDR3 DNA reads as TGTGCCAGCAGGACAGGGATCCAAGAGACCCAGTACTTC. Amino acid sequence: CASRTGIQETQYF.